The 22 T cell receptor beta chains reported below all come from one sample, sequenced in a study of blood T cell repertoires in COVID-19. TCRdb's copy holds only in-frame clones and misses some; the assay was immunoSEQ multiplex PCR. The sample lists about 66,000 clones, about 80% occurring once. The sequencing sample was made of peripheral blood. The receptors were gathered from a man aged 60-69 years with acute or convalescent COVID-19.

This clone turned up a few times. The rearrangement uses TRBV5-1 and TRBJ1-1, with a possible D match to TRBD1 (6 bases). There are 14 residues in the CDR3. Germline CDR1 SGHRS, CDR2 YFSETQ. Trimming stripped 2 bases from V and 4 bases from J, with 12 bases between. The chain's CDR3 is CASSFNTGRTEAFF. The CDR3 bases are TGCGCCAGCAGCTTTAACACAGGGCGCACTGAAGCTTTCTTT.

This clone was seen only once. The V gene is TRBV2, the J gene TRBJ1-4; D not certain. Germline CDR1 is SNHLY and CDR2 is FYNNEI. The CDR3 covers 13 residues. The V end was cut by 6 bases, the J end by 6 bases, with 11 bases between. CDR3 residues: CASSRTRDEKLFF. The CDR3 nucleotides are TGTGCCAGCAGCAGGACTCGGGATGAAAAACTGTTTTTT.

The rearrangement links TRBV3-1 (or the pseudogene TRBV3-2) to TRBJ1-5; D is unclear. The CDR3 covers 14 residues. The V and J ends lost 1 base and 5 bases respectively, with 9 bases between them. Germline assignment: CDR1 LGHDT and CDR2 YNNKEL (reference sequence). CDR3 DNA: TGTGCCAGCAGCCAAGTCCCGGACTATCAGCCCCAGCATTTT. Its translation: CASSQVPDYQPQHF.

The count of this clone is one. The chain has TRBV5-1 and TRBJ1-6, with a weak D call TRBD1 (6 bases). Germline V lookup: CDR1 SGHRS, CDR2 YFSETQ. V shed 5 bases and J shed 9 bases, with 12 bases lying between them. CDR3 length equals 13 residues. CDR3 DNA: TGCGCCAGCAGTTCGGGACATAGTTCACCCCTCCACTTT. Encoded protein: CASSSGHSSPLHF.

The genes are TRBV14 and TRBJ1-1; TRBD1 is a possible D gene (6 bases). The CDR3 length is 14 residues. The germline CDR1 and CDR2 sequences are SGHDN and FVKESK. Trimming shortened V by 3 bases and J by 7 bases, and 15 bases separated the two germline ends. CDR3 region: CASSHRGGNVEAFF. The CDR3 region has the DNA TGTGCCAGCAGCCATCGAGGGGGAAATGTTGAAGCTTTCTTT.

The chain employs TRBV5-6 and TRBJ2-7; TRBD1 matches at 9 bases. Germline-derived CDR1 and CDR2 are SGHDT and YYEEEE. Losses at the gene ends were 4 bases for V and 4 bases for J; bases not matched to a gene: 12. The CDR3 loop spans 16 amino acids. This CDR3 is CASSTDTGGVLYEQYF. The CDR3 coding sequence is TGTGCCAGCAGCACAGACACAGGGGGCGTTTTATACGAGCAGTACTTC.

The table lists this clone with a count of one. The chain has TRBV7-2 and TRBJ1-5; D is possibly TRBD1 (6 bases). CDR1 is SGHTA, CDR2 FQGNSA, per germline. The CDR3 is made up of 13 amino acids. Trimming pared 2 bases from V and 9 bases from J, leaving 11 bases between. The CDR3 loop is CASSLKGGSPQHF. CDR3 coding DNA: TGTGCCAGCAGCTTAAAAGGGGGATCGCCCCAGCATTTT.

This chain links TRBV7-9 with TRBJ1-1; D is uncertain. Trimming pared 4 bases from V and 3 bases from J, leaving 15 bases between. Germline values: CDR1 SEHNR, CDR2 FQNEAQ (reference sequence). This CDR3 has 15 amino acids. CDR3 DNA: TGTGCCAGCAGCTCCGCCGGGCACGGGGACACTGAAGCTTTCTTT. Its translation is CASSSAGHGDTEAFF.

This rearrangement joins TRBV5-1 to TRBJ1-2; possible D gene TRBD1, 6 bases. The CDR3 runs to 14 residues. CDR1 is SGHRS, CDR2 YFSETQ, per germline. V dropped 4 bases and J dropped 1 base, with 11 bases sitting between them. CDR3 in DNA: TGCGCCAGCAGCATAAGACAGGATAACTATGGCTACACCTTC. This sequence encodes CASSIRQDNYGYTF.

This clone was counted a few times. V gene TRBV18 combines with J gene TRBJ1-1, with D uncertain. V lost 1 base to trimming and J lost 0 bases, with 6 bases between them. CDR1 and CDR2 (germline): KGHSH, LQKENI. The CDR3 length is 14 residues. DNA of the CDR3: TGTGCCAGCTCACCACAGAGAATGAACACTGAAGCTTTCTTT. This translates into CASSPQRMNTEAFF.

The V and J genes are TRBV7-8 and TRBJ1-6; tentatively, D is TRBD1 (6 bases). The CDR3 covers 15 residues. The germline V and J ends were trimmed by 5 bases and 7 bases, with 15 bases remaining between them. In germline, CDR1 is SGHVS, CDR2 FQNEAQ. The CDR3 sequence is CASSPPGTLNSPLHF. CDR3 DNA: TGTGCCAGCAGCCCACCCGGGACATTAAATTCACCCCTCCACTTT. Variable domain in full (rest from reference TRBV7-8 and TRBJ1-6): GAGVSQSPRYKVAKRGQDVALRCDPISGHVSLFWYQQALGQGPEFLTYFQNEAQLDKSGLPSDRFFAERPEGSVSTLKIQRTQQEDSAVYLCASSPPGTLNSPLHFGNGTRLTVT.

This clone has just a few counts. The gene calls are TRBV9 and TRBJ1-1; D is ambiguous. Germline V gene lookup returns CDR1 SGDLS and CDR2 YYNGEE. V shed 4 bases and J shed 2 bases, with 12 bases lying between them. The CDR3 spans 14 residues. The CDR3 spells CASSPSPGNTEAFF. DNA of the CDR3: TGTGCCAGCAGCCCCTCTCCAGGAAACACTGAAGCTTTCTTT.

CDR3 DNA sequence: TGTGCCTGGAGTGTACGGGAGAAATCACCCCTCCACTTT. It translates to CAWSVREKSPLHF. The rearrangement uses TRBV30 and TRBJ1-6; D not resolved. V was shortened by 0 bases and J by 10 bases, with 10 bases between the two germline ends. Germline loops: CDR1 GTSNPN, CDR2 SVGIG (reference sequence). CDR3 size: 13 residues. The full variable domain, its missing parts supplied by reference TRBV30 and TRBJ1-6, is SQTIHQWPATLVQPVGSPLSLECTVEGTSNPNLYWYRQAAGRGLQLLFYSVGIGQISSEVPQNLSASRPQDRQFILSSKKLLLSDSGFYLCAWSVREKSPLHFGNGTRLTVT.

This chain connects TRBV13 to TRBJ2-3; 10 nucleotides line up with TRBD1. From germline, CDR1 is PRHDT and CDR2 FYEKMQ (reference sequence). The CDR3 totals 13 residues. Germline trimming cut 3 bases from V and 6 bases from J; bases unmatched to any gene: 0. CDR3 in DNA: TGTGCCAGCAGCTTGACAGGGGGCGATACGCAGTATTTT. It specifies CASSLTGGDTQYF. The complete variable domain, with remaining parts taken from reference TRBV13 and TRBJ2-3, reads AAGVIQSPRHLIKEKRETATLKCYPIPRHDTVYWYQQGPGQDPQFLISFYEKMQSDKGSIPDRFSAQQFSDYHSELNMSSLELGDSALYFCASSLTGGDTQYFGPGTRLTVL.

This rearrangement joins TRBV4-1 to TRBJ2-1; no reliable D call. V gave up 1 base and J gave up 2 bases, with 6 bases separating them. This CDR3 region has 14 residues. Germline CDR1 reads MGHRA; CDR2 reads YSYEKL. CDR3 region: CASSQAVTYNEQFF. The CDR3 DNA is TGCGCCAGCAGCCAAGCGGTCACCTACAATGAGCAGTTCTTC.

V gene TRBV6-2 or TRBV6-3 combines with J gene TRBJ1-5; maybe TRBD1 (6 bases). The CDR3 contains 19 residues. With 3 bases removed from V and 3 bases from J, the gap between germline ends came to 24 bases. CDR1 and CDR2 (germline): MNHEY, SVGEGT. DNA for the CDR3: TGTGCCAGCAGTTATCATGGCGCATCCAGAACAGGGAACAATCAGCCCCAGCATTTT. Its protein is CASSYHGASRTGNNQPQHF.

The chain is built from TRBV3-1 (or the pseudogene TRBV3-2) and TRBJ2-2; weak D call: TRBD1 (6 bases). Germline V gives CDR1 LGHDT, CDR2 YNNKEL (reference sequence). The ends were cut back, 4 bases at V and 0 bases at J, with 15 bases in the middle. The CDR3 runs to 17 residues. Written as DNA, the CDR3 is TGTGCCAGCAGCCTAATTGGGACAACCGCGAACACCGGGGAGCTGTTTTTT. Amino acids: CASSLIGTTANTGELFF.

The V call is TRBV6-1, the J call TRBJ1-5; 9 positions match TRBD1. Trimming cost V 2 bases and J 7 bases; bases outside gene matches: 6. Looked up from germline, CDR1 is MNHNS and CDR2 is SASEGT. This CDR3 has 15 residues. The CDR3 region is CASSERDRVGQPQHF. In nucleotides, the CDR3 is TGTGCCAGCAGTGAAAGGGACAGGGTCGGGCAGCCCCAGCATTTT.

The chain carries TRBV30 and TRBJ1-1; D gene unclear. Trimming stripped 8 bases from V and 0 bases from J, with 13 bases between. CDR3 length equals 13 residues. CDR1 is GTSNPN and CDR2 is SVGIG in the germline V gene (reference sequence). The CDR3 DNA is TGTGCCGGCAAGCACCGGGTGAACACTGAAGCTTTCTTT. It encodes CAGKHRVNTEAFF.

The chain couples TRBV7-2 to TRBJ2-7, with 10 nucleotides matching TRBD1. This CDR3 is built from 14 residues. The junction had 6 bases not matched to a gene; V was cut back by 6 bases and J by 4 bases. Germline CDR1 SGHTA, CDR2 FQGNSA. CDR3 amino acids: CASRSRQGAYEQYF. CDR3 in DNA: TGTGCCAGCAGAAGTCGACAGGGGGCTTACGAGCAGTACTTC.

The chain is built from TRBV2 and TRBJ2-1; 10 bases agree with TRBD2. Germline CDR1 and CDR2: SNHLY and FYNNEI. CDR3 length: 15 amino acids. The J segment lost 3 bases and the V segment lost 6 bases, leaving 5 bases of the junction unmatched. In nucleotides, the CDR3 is TGTGCCAGCAGATCACTAGCGGGGATCTACAATGAGCAGTTCTTC. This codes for CASRSLAGIYNEQFF.

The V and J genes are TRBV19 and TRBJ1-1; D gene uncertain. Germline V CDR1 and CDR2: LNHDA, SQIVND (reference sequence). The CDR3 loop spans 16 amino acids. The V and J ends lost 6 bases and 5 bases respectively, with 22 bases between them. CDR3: CASRYVRATGTTEAFF. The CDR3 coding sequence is TGTGCCAGTAGGTACGTGAGGGCGACGGGAACTACTGAAGCTTTCTTT.